This TCR beta chain was sequenced in a study of blood T cells in healthy people across ages. A sample-barcoded 5' primer and a J-beta primer mix were used in a second PCR of roughly 6 to 11 cycles. Every single cDNA molecule received a tag from a template-switch adaptor with 12 random nucleotides. TCRdb called the 5' RACE reads again in MiXCR, with one record for every CDR3 protein. The table has some 640,000 distinct CDR3 sequences, under 30% seen once. Extraction yielded at least 6 micrograms of total RNA per sample. For this clonotype: Lacking the conserved final phenylalanine or tryptophan, this CDR3 likely reflects a read error.

The TCR comes from a woman of 80 years or more in good health. Sequencing used blood.

CDR3 DNA sequence: TGTGCCAGCAGCTCCTCGGGGACTAGCGGGGGCCTTTACAATGAGCAGTTCGTC. It encodes CASSSSGTSGGLYNEQFV. V is TRBV5-4 and J is TRBJ2-1; TRBD2 matches 14 bases. This CDR3 has 18 residues. The J segment lost 4 bases and the V segment lost 3 bases, leaving 9 bases of the junction unmatched. Germline-derived CDR1 and CDR2 are SGHNT and YYREEE (reference sequence).